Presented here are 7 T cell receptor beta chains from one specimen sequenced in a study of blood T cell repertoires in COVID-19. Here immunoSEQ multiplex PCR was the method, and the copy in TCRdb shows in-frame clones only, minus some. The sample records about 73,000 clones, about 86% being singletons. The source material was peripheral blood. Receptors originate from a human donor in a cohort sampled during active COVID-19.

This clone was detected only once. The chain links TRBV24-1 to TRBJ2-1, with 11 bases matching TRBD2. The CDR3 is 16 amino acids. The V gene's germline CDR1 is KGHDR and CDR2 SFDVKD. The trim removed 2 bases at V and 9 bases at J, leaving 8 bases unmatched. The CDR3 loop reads CATSDSASGGQGEQFF. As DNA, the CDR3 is TGTGCCACCAGTGATTCCGCTAGCGGGGGGCAGGGTGAGCAGTTCTTC.

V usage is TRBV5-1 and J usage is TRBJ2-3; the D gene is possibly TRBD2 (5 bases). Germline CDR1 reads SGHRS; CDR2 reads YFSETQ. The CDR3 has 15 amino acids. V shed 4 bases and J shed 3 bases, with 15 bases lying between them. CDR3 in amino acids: CASSPRTGLTDTQYF. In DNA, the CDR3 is TGCGCCAGCAGCCCTCGGACGGGGTTGACAGATACGCAGTATTTT.

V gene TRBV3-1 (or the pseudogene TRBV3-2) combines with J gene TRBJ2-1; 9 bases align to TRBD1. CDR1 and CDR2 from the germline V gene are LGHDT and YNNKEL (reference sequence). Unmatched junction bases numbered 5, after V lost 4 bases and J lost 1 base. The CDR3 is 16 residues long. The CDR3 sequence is CASSPSGQGSYNEQFF. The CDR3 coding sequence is TGTGCCAGCAGCCCGTCTGGACAGGGGTCCTACAATGAGCAGTTCTTC.

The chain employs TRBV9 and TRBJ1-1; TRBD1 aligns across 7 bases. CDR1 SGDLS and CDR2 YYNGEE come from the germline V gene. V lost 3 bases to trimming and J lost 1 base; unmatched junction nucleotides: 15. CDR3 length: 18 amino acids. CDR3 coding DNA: TGTGCCAGCAGCGATTCAGGACAGGTGGTCATAGAGAACACTGAAGCTTTCTTT. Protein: CASSDSGQVVIENTEAFF.

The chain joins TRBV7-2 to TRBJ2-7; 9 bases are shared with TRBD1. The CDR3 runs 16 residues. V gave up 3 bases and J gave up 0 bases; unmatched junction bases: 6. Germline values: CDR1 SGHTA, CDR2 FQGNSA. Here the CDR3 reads CASSLTGGPSSYEQYF. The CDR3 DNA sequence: TGTGCCAGCAGCTTGACAGGGGGACCCTCCTCCTACGAGCAGTACTTC.

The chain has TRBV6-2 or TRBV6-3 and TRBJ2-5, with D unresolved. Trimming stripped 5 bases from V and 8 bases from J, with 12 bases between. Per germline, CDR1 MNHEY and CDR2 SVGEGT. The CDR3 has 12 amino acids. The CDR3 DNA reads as TGTGCCAGCAGTCCCAGCGACGAAACCCAGTACTTC. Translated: CASSPSDETQYF.

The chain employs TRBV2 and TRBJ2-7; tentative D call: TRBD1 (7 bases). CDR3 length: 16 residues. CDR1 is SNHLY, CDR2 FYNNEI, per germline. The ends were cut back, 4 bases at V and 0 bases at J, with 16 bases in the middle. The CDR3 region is CASSGLGGRFSYEQYF. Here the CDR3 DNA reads TGTGCCAGCAGTGGACTAGGGGGCAGGTTCTCCTACGAGCAGTACTTC.